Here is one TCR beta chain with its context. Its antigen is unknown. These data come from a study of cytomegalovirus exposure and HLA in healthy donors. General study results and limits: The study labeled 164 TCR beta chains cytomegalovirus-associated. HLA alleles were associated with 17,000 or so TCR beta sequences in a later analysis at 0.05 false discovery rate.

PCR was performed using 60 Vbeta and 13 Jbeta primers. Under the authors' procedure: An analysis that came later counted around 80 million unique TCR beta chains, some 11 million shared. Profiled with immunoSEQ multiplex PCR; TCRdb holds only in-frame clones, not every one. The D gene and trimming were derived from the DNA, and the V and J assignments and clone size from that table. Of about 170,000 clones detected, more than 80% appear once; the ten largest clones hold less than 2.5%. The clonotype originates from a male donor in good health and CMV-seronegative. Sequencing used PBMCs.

The CDR3 spells CASSLVTSPGLENIQYF. As DNA, the CDR3 is TGTGCCAGCAGCTTAGTCACCTCACCAGGGCTCGAAAACATTCAGTACTTC. The J gene is TRBJ2-4, the V gene TRBV7-2; D might be TRBD1 (5 bases). CDR3 length equals 17 residues. Germline loops: CDR1 SGHTA, CDR2 FQGNSA. The ends were cut back, 1 base at V and 5 bases at J, with 18 bases in the middle.